The rows below give T cell receptor beta chains drawn from one sample of a study of T cells in Graves' hyperthyroidism and ophthalmopathy. TCRdb reprocessed the multiplex PCR reads with MiXCR, giving one entry per CDR3 protein. The sample lists 330,000 or so distinct CDR3 sequences; approximately 18% were seen once. Sequencing was carried out using blood. The source is a man aged 45 to 65 with Graves' ophthalmopathy. Each CDR3 is given without its conserved first and last residue. The order of the fields is V gene, CDR3 protein.

TRBV30 | AWVGLGQGASNEKLF
TRBV5-1 | ASSLESGRAGNEQY
TRBV20-1 | SGKTGQETQY
TRBV11-2 | ASSSWTGPSGNTIY
TRBV11-1 | ASSARGGGEDGYT
TRBV20-1 | SADPLLAGGRRGETQY
TRBV28 | ASRSDKWGTGELF
TRBV6-2/TRBV6-3 | ASSYSRVSSGNTIY
TRBV7-7 | ASSLGRGRAHYNEQF
TRBV3-1 | ASSPGLAATQY
TRBV10-1 | ASSDGQGGKETQY
TRBV7-8 | ASSLAGLLIYNGQF
TRBV20-1 | SAYSTSGSPNTGELF
TRBV4-1 | ASSRSIETEAF
TRBV6-6 | ASSYSSGTHETQY
TRBV27 | ASRGRKYSTDTQY
TRBV5-6 | ASTHGGTGELF
TRBV11-2 | ASSPTSGRLRETQY
TRBV11-2 | ASSLLGGGEKLF
TRBV28 | ASRPWTAEGNTIY
TRBV19 | ASSIQSDGNSPLH
TRBV6-1 | ASRKGLWGTLGGYT
TRBV20-1 | SATLYATGTDGYT
TRBV5-6 | ASSPNRYGYT
TRBV12-3/TRBV12-4 | ASSPVRERGNEQF
TRBV9 | ASSVVPNEQF
TRBV5-1 | ASRTGVAEAF
TRBV9 | ASSVGHVYQETQY
TRBV12-3/TRBV12-4 | ASSRTVAENIQY
TRBV3-1 | ASSRTTWQITDTQY
TRBV28 | ASSLDRELF
TRBV19 | ASSIAQVTSSNQPQH
TRBV20-1 | SAKVPGQNTEAF
TRBV28 | ASRNRGMNTEAF
TRBV28 | ASRPSGTRQVTQY
TRBV9 | ASSPRDGFYEQY
TRBV12-3/TRBV12-4 | ASSLATDTQY
TRBV28 | ASQTGANYGYT
TRBV5-6 | ASSLTQRPQETQY
TRBV18 | ASSPGQASGNTIY
TRBV7-2 | ASSFGYQPQH
TRBV28 | ASSLRGAAETQY
TRBV5-1 | ASSFRGTGTGEQY
TRBV10-3 | AISLTSPGDTQY